This TCR beta chain was obtained from a study of CD8 T cells in ankylosing spondylitis. Study-wide results and caveats: Significant enrichment of disease-linked clones was reportedly seen in matched ankylosing spondylitis synovial fluid. It appeared that ankylosing spondylitis blood was characterized by a TCR beta motif of several highly homologous variants. The authors found the disease-linked clones to be CD8+ and relatively rare in peripheral blood.

Trimming left V 4 bases short and J 4 bases short, with 8 bases between. This CDR3 is built from 13 residues. TCR beta libraries were made by quantitative 5'-RACE with molecular barcodes. TCRdb reanalysed the 5' RACE reads using MiXCR and keeps one entry per CDR3 protein. The sample comprises about 390,000 distinct CDR3 sequences, about a fifth of which are singletons, and approximately 15% rests with the top ten. There are a few counts of this clonotype. The antigen is undetermined. The sample comprised blood, either unsorted or a sorted T cell fraction (not recorded which). The TCR sequence derives from a male donor with ankylosing spondylitis. The V call is TRBV12-3 or TRBV12-4, the J call TRBJ1-5, with D uncertain. CDR3 nucleotides: TGTGCCAGCAGTTCACGGGTAAATCAGCCCCAGCATTTT. This encodes CASSSRVNQPQHF.